This TCR beta chain was sequenced in a study of T cell changes during pregnancy in multiple sclerosis (dated by TCRdb to the late 2010s). In terms of the full investigation: In women with multiple sclerosis, the researchers looked at how the T cell repertoire shifted as pregnancy progressed.

Libraries were made using the immunoSEQ multiplex PCR assay. What TCRdb holds here is the immuneACCESS table cut down to in-frame rearrangements. Part of the clones is not present; checked against another copy, under half of the missing clones reflect an unresolved V gene, and the others are unexplained. Counted in this sample were 85,000 to 100,000 clones; roughly 90% of them appeared once. Under 0.95% of the sample belongs to the ten largest clones. Comments on this clone: Its antigen is not yet known. Base-call qualities are not available, and no considerably larger clone is one nucleotide away.

Sequences LNHDA (CDR1) and SQIVND (CDR2) are obtained from the germline V gene (reference sequence). V and J are trimmed by 10 bases and 2 bases, and the gene matches miss 7 bases of the junction. Inclusive of the bounding cysteine and phenylalanine, the CDR3 is 14 residues long. Only CDR3 DNA is held: 42 bases, read in frame from base 1. The material was peripheral blood, obtained before pregnancy. Recombination joined TRBV19 with TRBJ2-1; TRBD2 fits 8 bases in the junction. The receptor's source is a female donor with multiple sclerosis, enrolled in a pregnancy study. The CDR3 is CATTSVATYNEQFF. The DNA sequence reads TGTGCCACGACTAGCGTAGCGACCTACAATGAGCAGTTCTTC.